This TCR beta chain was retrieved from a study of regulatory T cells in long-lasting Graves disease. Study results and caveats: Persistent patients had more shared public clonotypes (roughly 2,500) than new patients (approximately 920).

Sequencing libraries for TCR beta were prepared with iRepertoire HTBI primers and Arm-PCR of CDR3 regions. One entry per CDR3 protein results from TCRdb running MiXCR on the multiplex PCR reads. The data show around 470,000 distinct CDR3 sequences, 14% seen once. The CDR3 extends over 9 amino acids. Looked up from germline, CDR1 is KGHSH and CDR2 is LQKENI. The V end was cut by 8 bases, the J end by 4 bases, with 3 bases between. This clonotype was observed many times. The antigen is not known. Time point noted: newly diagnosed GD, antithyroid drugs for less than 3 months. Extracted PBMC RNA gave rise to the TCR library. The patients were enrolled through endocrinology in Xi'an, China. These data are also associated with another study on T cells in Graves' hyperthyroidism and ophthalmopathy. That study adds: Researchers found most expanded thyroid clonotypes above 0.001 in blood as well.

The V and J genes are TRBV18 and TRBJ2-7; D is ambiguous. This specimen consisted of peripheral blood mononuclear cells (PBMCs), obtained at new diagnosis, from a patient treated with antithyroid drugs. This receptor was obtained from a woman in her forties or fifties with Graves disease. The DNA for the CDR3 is TGTGCCAGCCCTTACGAGCAGTACTTC. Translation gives CASPYEQYF.